The rows below give T cell receptor beta chains drawn from one sample of a study of blood T cell repertoires in COVID-19. Produced via immunoSEQ multiplex PCR; TCRdb's table is partial and in-frame only. The repertoire includes about 300,000 clones, 85% to 90% of them detected once, and about 4.2% sits in the top ten. The sequenced sample consisted of PBMCs or T cells enriched from blood (not recorded which). All receptors come from a man aged 30 to 39 who had recovered from COVID-19. Each CDR3 is given with its conserved first and last residue. Each record gives: V gene, clone size, J gene, D gene, CDR3 DNA, CDR3 protein. A D gene is named only where the DNA matches it firmly. For some rows the clone size is stated as once, few or many, or as a class when expanded; others skip it.

v_call: TRBV18
clone_size: NA
j_call: TRBJ1-3
d_call: NA
cdr3_nt: TGTGCCAGCTCAGCGAGGACAGATTCTGGAAACACCATATATTTT
cdr3_aa: CASSARTDSGNTIYF

v_call: TRBV7-9
clone_size: NA
j_call: TRBJ2-7
d_call: NA
cdr3_nt: TGTGCCAGCAGCTTCGCCGGGGCCAGGGGTTACTACGAGCAGTACTTC
cdr3_aa: CASSFAGARGYYEQYF

v_call: TRBV20-1
clone_size: NA
j_call: TRBJ2-3
d_call: TRBD2
cdr3_nt: TGCAGTGCTAGTGGACTAGCGGATAGCACAGATACGCAGTATTTT
cdr3_aa: CSASGLADSTDTQYF

v_call: TRBV15
clone_size: NA
j_call: TRBJ2-1
d_call: NA
cdr3_nt: TGTGCCACCAGCCCTCAGGGGCCTGAGCAGTTCTTC
cdr3_aa: CATSPQGPEQFF

v_call: TRBV7-9
clone_size: NA
j_call: TRBJ2-2
d_call: NA
cdr3_nt: TGTGCCAGCAGCTTAGCGCCGGGGAACACCGGGGAGCTGTTTTTT
cdr3_aa: CASSLAPGNTGELFF

v_call: TRBV6-5
clone_size: NA
j_call: TRBJ1-4
d_call: TRBD1
cdr3_nt: TGTGCCAGCAGTTTAAGGACAGGGAGTGAAAAACTGTTTTTT
cdr3_aa: CASSLRTGSEKLFF

v_call: TRBV29-1
clone_size: NA
j_call: TRBJ2-7
d_call: NA
cdr3_nt: TGCAGCGTTGAAGACTTATCCTACGAGCAGTACTTC
cdr3_aa: CSVEDLSYEQYF

v_call: TRBV7-8
clone_size: NA
j_call: TRBJ1-1
d_call: NA
cdr3_nt: TGTGCCAGCAGCCCGATAAGCCACAGAAGAATGAACACTGAAGCTTTCTTT
cdr3_aa: CASSPISHRRMNTEAFF

v_call: TRBV7-8
clone_size: NA
j_call: TRBJ1-1
d_call: NA
cdr3_nt: TGTGCCAGCAGCTCCCGCTCAAGTCTGGGGGGCACTGAAGCTTTCTTT
cdr3_aa: CASSSRSSLGGTEAFF

v_call: TRBV24-1
clone_size: NA
j_call: TRBJ2-3
d_call: NA
cdr3_nt: TGTGCCACCAGCCCCCACGGGGGGCGAGGGACAGATACGCAGTATTTT
cdr3_aa: CATSPHGGRGTDTQYF

v_call: TRBV5-1
clone_size: NA
j_call: TRBJ1-1
d_call: NA
cdr3_nt: TGCGCCAGCAGTTCCAAACTCGGGGACACTGAAGCTTTCTTT
cdr3_aa: CASSSKLGDTEAFF

v_call: TRBV21-1
clone_size: NA
j_call: TRBJ2-5
d_call: NA
cdr3_nt: TGTGCCAGCAGCAAAGAGGAGAGGTGGACAGGGGGCGAGGGGCAAGAGACCCAGTACTTC
cdr3_aa: CASSKEERWTGGEGQETQYF

v_call: TRBV25-1
clone_size: NA
j_call: TRBJ1-1
d_call: NA
cdr3_nt: TGTGCCAGCAGTGAATGGGGGGGGCGCGACGACACTGAAGCTTTCTTT
cdr3_aa: CASSEWGGRDDTEAFF

v_call: TRBV29-1
clone_size: NA
j_call: TRBJ2-7
d_call: NA
cdr3_nt: TGCAGCGTCGACAACACCTACGAGCAGTACTTC
cdr3_aa: CSVDNTYEQYF

v_call: TRBV7-9
clone_size: NA
j_call: TRBJ1-5
d_call: NA
cdr3_nt: TGTGCCAGCAGCTTTGGGGGAGGGCCCCAGCATTTT
cdr3_aa: CASSFGGGPQHF

v_call: TRBV10-3
clone_size: NA
j_call: TRBJ2-3
d_call: NA
cdr3_nt: TGTGCCATCAGTGAGTCGACGGGGGATCCCCGGCCCCCCCGACATAGCACAGATACGCAGTATTTT
cdr3_aa: CAISESTGDPRPPRHSTDTQYF

v_call: TRBV19
clone_size: NA
j_call: TRBJ1-3
d_call: NA
cdr3_nt: TGTGCCAGCACCCTTGACCGGAGCTCTGGAAACACCATATATTTT
cdr3_aa: CASTLDRSSGNTIYF

v_call: TRBV28
clone_size: NA
j_call: TRBJ2-1
d_call: NA
cdr3_nt: TGTGCCAGCAGTTTAGCCGCACTGAGCTCCTACAATGAGCAGTTCTTC
cdr3_aa: CASSLAALSSYNEQFF

v_call: TRBV5-1
clone_size: NA
j_call: TRBJ2-1
d_call: TRBD2
cdr3_nt: TGCGCCAGCAGCCTACTAGCGGGAGAGGGCAATGAGCAGTTCTTC
cdr3_aa: CASSLLAGEGNEQFF

v_call: TRBV19
clone_size: NA
j_call: TRBJ2-1
d_call: TRBD2
cdr3_nt: TGTGCCAGTACTAGCGGGGTGAGCTCCTACAATGAGCAGTTCTTC
cdr3_aa: CASTSGVSSYNEQFF

v_call: TRBV10-3
clone_size: NA
j_call: TRBJ2-1
d_call: TRBD2
cdr3_nt: TGTGCCGCCGGGGGAGGGGTTGAGGAGCAGTTCTTC
cdr3_aa: CAAGGGVEEQFF

v_call: TRBV27
clone_size: NA
j_call: TRBJ2-5
d_call: NA
cdr3_nt: TGTGCCAGCAGTTACACACCTTATCAAGAGACCCAGTACTTC
cdr3_aa: CASSYTPYQETQYF

v_call: TRBV29-1
clone_size: NA
j_call: TRBJ2-7
d_call: TRBD2
cdr3_nt: TGCAGCGTTGAGGTACCAACGGGACTAGTGAGCTACGAGCAGTACTTC
cdr3_aa: CSVEVPTGLVSYEQYF

v_call: TRBV19
clone_size: NA
j_call: TRBJ1-5
d_call: NA
cdr3_nt: TGTGCCAGTAGCGTTGGGAGAGGGATAGGTCAGCCCCAGCATTTT
cdr3_aa: CASSVGRGIGQPQHF

v_call: TRBV5-1
clone_size: NA
j_call: TRBJ2-3
d_call: NA
cdr3_nt: TGCGCCAGCAGCTTGACAGGAGCGACTAGCACAGATACGCAGTATTTT
cdr3_aa: CASSLTGATSTDTQYF

v_call: TRBV30
clone_size: NA
j_call: TRBJ2-7
d_call: TRBD2
cdr3_nt: TGTGCCTGGAGTTTCGGACTAGCGGGTTTCTACGAGCAGTACTTC
cdr3_aa: CAWSFGLAGFYEQYF

v_call: TRBV15
clone_size: NA
j_call: TRBJ2-3
d_call: TRBD2
cdr3_nt: TGTGCCACCACTAGCGGGGGGAACACAGATACGCAGTATTTT
cdr3_aa: CATTSGGNTDTQYF

v_call: TRBV30
clone_size: NA
j_call: TRBJ1-3
d_call: TRBD1
cdr3_nt: TGTGCCTGGGGGACAGGGGGCGGAAACACCATATATTTT
cdr3_aa: CAWGTGGGNTIYF

v_call: TRBV14
clone_size: NA
j_call: TRBJ1-4
d_call: TRBD1
cdr3_nt: TGTGCCAGCAGCCGATCGCCAGGACAGGGAGTTGAAAAACTGTTTTTT
cdr3_aa: CASSRSPGQGVEKLFF

v_call: TRBV2
clone_size: once
j_call: TRBJ1-4
d_call: NA
cdr3_nt: TGTGCCAGCAGCAGGCCAAATGAAAAACTGTTTTTT
cdr3_aa: CASSRPNEKLFF

v_call: TRBV11-2
clone_size: NA
j_call: TRBJ2-1
d_call: NA
cdr3_nt: TGTGCCAGCAGCTTACTCGGGAGGCAGTTCTTC
cdr3_aa: CASSLLGRQFF

v_call: TRBV28
clone_size: NA
j_call: TRBJ1-1
d_call: TRBD1
cdr3_nt: TGTGCCAGCAGTAGAATAGAGGGGGCTACGCGTGAAGCTTTCTTT
cdr3_aa: CASSRIEGATREAFF

v_call: TRBV9
clone_size: NA
j_call: TRBJ2-1
d_call: NA
cdr3_nt: TGTGCCAGCAGCGGCGTAGTTTTGACTGGTAATGAGCAGTTCTTC
cdr3_aa: CASSGVVLTGNEQFF

v_call: TRBV10-3
clone_size: once
j_call: TRBJ2-5
d_call: TRBD2
cdr3_nt: TGTGCCGTGTCTAGCGGGGGGGCCGTTGTTAGAGAAGAGACCCAGTACTTC
cdr3_aa: CAVSSGGAVVREETQYF

v_call: TRBV7-2
clone_size: NA
j_call: TRBJ2-7
d_call: TRBD1
cdr3_nt: TGTGCCAGCAGCTTAGGGCAGGGGGCTTTCGAGCAGTACTTC
cdr3_aa: CASSLGQGAFEQYF

v_call: TRBV6-1
clone_size: many
j_call: TRBJ1-1
d_call: NA
cdr3_nt: TGTGCCAGCAGTGAGACGGCAGGTGCAAACACTGAAGCTTTCTTT
cdr3_aa: CASSETAGANTEAFF

v_call: TRBV28
clone_size: NA
j_call: TRBJ1-2
d_call: NA
cdr3_nt: TGTGCCAGCAGTTGGCCAACGACAGCTAACTATGGCTACACCTTC
cdr3_aa: CASSWPTTANYGYTF

v_call: TRBV4-2
clone_size: NA
j_call: TRBJ2-1
d_call: NA
cdr3_nt: TGTGCCAGCAGCCAAGATTTAGCGGCTGCCGGTAATGAGCAGTTCTTC
cdr3_aa: CASSQDLAAAGNEQFF

v_call: TRBV18
clone_size: NA
j_call: TRBJ1-4
d_call: NA
cdr3_nt: TGTGCCAGCTCACCGCGGCAGACTAATGAAAAACTGTTTTTT
cdr3_aa: CASSPRQTNEKLFF

v_call: TRBV11-3
clone_size: NA
j_call: TRBJ2-5
d_call: TRBD2
cdr3_nt: TGTGCCAGCAGCTTTTGGCGGGAGGTCCACCAAGAGACCCAGTACTTC
cdr3_aa: CASSFWREVHQETQYF

v_call: TRBV18
clone_size: NA
j_call: TRBJ2-5
d_call: TRBD1
cdr3_nt: TGTGCCAGCTCATGGACAGGGTACCAAGAGACCCAGTACTTC
cdr3_aa: CASSWTGYQETQYF

v_call: TRBV10-2
clone_size: once
j_call: TRBJ2-2
d_call: NA
cdr3_nt: TGCGCCAGCAGTTCAGGCACCGGGGAGCTGTTTTTT
cdr3_aa: CASSSGTGELFF

v_call: TRBV4-1
clone_size: NA
j_call: TRBJ1-6
d_call: NA
cdr3_nt: TGCGCCAGCAGCCAAGGACGGGCGGGAAATTCACCCCTCCACTTT
cdr3_aa: CASSQGRAGNSPLHF

v_call: TRBV3-1/TRBV3-2
clone_size: NA
j_call: TRBJ2-1
d_call: TRBD2
cdr3_nt: TGTGCCAGCAGCCCTTTCGCGGGGGGCCACAATGAGCAGTTCTTC
cdr3_aa: CASSPFAGGHNEQFF

v_call: TRBV24-1
clone_size: NA
j_call: TRBJ1-2
d_call: NA
cdr3_nt: TGTGCCACCAGTGATTTAAACGGGAACGAGGGCTACACCTTC
cdr3_aa: CATSDLNGNEGYTF

v_call: TRBV4-1
clone_size: once
j_call: TRBJ2-1
d_call: TRBD2
cdr3_nt: TGCGCCAGCAGCCTTGAAGGATGGACTAGCGGGATGAACAATGAGCAGTTCTTC
cdr3_aa: CASSLEGWTSGMNNEQFF

v_call: TRBV5-1
clone_size: NA
j_call: TRBJ2-3
d_call: TRBD1
cdr3_nt: TGCGCCAGCAGCTTAAAGGGGACAGCGTGGGATACGCAGTATTTT
cdr3_aa: CASSLKGTAWDTQYF

v_call: TRBV28
clone_size: once
j_call: TRBJ2-7
d_call: NA
cdr3_nt: TGTGCCACCCGCGGGCGGGGGCACTACGAGCAGTACTTC
cdr3_aa: CATRGRGHYEQYF

v_call: TRBV19
clone_size: NA
j_call: TRBJ2-7
d_call: TRBD2
cdr3_nt: TGTGCCAGTAGTAACTTCGCGGGGGGCAAGTACGAGCAGTACTTC
cdr3_aa: CASSNFAGGKYEQYF

v_call: TRBV5-4
clone_size: NA
j_call: TRBJ1-1
d_call: NA
cdr3_nt: TGTGCCAGCAGCCGCTATACAGGCGAACCCCATGTTATTGAAGCTTTCTTT
cdr3_aa: CASSRYTGEPHVIEAFF

v_call: TRBV2
clone_size: NA
j_call: TRBJ1-5
d_call: NA
cdr3_nt: TGTGCCAGCGGGACACTTAATCAGCCCCAGCATTTT
cdr3_aa: CASGTLNQPQHF

v_call: TRBV7-2
clone_size: NA
j_call: TRBJ1-5
d_call: NA
cdr3_nt: TGTGCCAGCAGCATACATAGCAATCAGCCCCAGCATTTT
cdr3_aa: CASSIHSNQPQHF